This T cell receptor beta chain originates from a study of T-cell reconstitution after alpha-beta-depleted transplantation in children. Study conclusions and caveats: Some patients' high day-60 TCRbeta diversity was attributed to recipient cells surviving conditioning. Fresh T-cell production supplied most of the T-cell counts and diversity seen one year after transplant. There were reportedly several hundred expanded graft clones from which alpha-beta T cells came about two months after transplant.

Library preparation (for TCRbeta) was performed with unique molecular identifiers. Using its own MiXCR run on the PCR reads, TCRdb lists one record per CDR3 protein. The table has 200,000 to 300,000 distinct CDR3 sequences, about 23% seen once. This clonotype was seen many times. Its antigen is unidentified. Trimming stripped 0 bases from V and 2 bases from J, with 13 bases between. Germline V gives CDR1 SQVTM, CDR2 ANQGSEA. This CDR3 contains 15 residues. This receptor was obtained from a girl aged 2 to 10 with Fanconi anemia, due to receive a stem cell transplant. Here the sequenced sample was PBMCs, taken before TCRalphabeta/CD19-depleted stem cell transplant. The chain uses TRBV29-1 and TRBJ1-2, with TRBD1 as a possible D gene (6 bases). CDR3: CSVEDNDRMNYGYTF. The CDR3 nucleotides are TGCAGCGTTGAAGATAATGACAGGATGAACTATGGCTACACCTTC.